The 29 T cell receptor beta chains listed next were all sequenced from one sample in a study of blood T cell repertoires in COVID-19. The assay was immunoSEQ multiplex PCR, and TCRdb's table has in-frame clones only and misses some. The repertoire holds over 400,000 clones, with about 89% as singletons. Sequencing was performed on peripheral blood. The origin of the receptors is a woman aged 45-65 years with COVID-19, enrolled during active disease.

V usage is TRBV4-1 and J usage is TRBJ2-2, with TRBD2 matching over 10 bases. V trimming: 4 bases; J trimming: 6 bases; junction bases outside the gene matches: 14. The germline CDR1 and CDR2 sequences are MGHRA and YSYEKL. This CDR3 spans 18 amino acids. CDR3 nucleotides: TGCGCCAGCAGCCGGAGTGGGGGAACTAGCGGGGTCCCCGGGGAGCTGTTTTTT. It is translated as CASSRSGGTSGVPGELFF.

The chain has TRBV15 and TRBJ1-3; 8 bases are a match to TRBD1. Germline-derived CDR1 and CDR2 are LNHNV and YYDKDF (reference sequence). This CDR3 has 16 residues. V was pared by 0 bases and J by 3 bases, with 4 bases of the junction left unmatched. CDR3 sequence (DNA): TGTGCCACCAGCAGAGATGGTGACAGGGGTGGAAACACCATATATTTT. Its protein product is CATSRDGDRGGNTIYF.

The J gene is TRBJ2-3, the V gene TRBV7-3; 8 bases align to TRBD2. The CDR3 runs to 14 residues. The V and J ends lost 6 bases and 2 bases, in that order; junction bases with no gene match: 4. Per the germline V gene, CDR1 is SGHTA and CDR2 is FQGTGA. The CDR3 loop is CASSTSGPTDTQYF. CDR3 nucleotide sequence: TGTGCCAGCAGTACTAGCGGTCCCACAGATACGCAGTATTTT.

The chain couples TRBV5-1 to TRBJ2-7; D might be TRBD2 (7 bases). V gave up 4 bases and J gave up 6 bases, with 20 bases separating them. Germline V CDR1 and CDR2: SGHRS, YFSETQ. The CDR3 spans 15 residues. CDR3 nucleotides: TGCGCCAGCAGCCTGGCGAGGGGGGGCGTCTCCGAGCAGTACTTC. Translation gives CASSLARGGVSEQYF.

The genes are TRBV30 and TRBJ2-7; 16 nucleotides line up with TRBD2. The CDR3 length is 15 residues. V shed 5 bases and J 3 bases; nucleotides not matched to a gene: 4. The germline V gene encodes CDR1 GTSNPN and CDR2 SVGIG (reference sequence). The CDR3 sequence: CAWSGLAGGLYEQYF. CDR3 in DNA: TGTGCCTGGTCGGGACTAGCGGGGGGGCTCTACGAGCAGTACTTC.

The chain employs TRBV3-1 (or the pseudogene TRBV3-2) and TRBJ2-1; 10 bases align to TRBD1. The ends lost 1 base at V and 6 bases at J; junction bases unmatched: 6. The CDR3 has 16 residues. Germline CDR1 and CDR2: LGHDT and YNNKEL (reference sequence). CDR3 coding DNA: TGTGCCAGCAGCCAAGCTGGGACAGGGGCGGGCAATGAGCAGTTCTTC. Its protein is CASSQAGTGAGNEQFF.

This clone was seen only once. This rearrangement joins TRBV12-1 to TRBJ1-3; the D call of TRBD1 is as the table states it, not checked on the DNA. TRBV12-1 is recorded as a pseudogene. This CDR3 spans 18 amino acids. The CDR3 sequence is CASRTVAWLMDSGNTIYF. The DNA of the CDR3 is TGTGCCAGCCGCACAGTGGCATGGCTCATGGATTCTGGAAACACCATATATTTT.

V usage is TRBV7-2 and J usage is TRBJ2-3; maybe TRBD2 (5 bases). V lost 2 bases, J lost 4 bases, and 7 bases lay in between. Germline-derived CDR1 and CDR2 are SGHTA and FQGNSA. This CDR3 comprises 13 residues. The CDR3 region is CASSLRLSDTQYF. CDR3 DNA sequence: TGTGCCAGCAGCTTAAGACTATCAGATACGCAGTATTTT.

The rearrangement links TRBV12-5 to TRBJ1-5; D not certain. From germline, CDR1 is LGHNT and CDR2 FRNRAP. The CDR3 extends over 14 amino acids. V lost 1 base to trimming and J lost 0 bases, with 4 bases between them. CDR3 DNA: TGTGCTAGTGGTTTGGCTTATAGCAATCAGCCCCAGCATTTT. Protein product: CASGLAYSNQPQHF.

This chain joins TRBV4-1 and TRBJ1-2; D gene ambiguous. Germline assignment: CDR1 MGHRA and CDR2 YSYEKL. The CDR3 runs 14 residues. The germline V and J ends were trimmed by 4 bases and 8 bases, with 17 bases remaining between them. The CDR3 sequence is CASSPPVGPGGYTF. CDR3 sequence (DNA): TGCGCCAGCAGCCCCCCGGTCGGGCCGGGAGGCTACACCTTC.

The chain joins TRBV5-1 to TRBJ2-1; D possibly corresponds to TRBD1 (5 bases). Germline loops: CDR1 SGHRS, CDR2 YFSETQ. This CDR3 is built from 14 residues. Trimming shortened V by 0 bases and J by 5 bases, and 9 bases separated the two germline ends. CDR3 sequence: CASSLAGSHNEQFF. In DNA, the CDR3 is TGCGCCAGCAGCTTGGCAGGGTCTCACAATGAGCAGTTCTTC.

The chain joins TRBV9 to TRBJ2-1; a weak D match, TRBD1 (6 bases). CDR1 and CDR2 (germline): SGDLS, YYNGEE. V dropped 2 bases and J dropped 6 bases, with 9 bases sitting between them. The CDR3 consists of 13 residues. CDR3: CASSVLQGNEQFF. The CDR3 bases are TGTGCCAGCAGCGTTTTACAGGGCAATGAGCAGTTCTTC.

The chain carries TRBV19 and TRBJ2-1; TRBD1 matches at 9 bases. Germline values: CDR1 LNHDA, CDR2 SQIVND (reference sequence). The CDR3 totals 13 residues. J was trimmed by 8 bases and V by 5 bases; bases with no gene match: 4. The CDR3 nucleotides are TGTGCCAGTAGTTCGACAGGGGGAGATGAGCAGTTCTTC. It translates to CASSSTGGDEQFF.

About this clone itself: Other DNA sequences in the sample encode the same CDR3. V usage is TRBV3-1 (or the pseudogene TRBV3-2) and J usage is TRBJ1-5; D is unresolved. CDR3 length: 14 amino acids. Germline CDR1 and CDR2: LGHDT and YNNKEL (reference sequence). V lost 1 base and J 7 bases, leaving 11 bases between the germline ends. The CDR3 coding sequence is TGTGCCAGCAGCCAAGGGGGAGGGAGACAGCCCCAGCATTTT. Translation gives CASSQGGGRQPQHF.

This rearrangement joins TRBV6-5 to TRBJ1-3; D perhaps matches TRBD1 (6 bases). This CDR3 is 15 amino acids long. The V gene's germline CDR1 is MNHEY and CDR2 SVGAGI. Trimming removed 5 bases from V and 0 bases from J, with 11 bases in between. CDR3 sequence (DNA): TGTGCCAGCAGTAAAACAGGGTACTCTGGAAACACCATATATTTT. This sequence encodes CASSKTGYSGNTIYF.

The chain joins TRBV12-3 or TRBV12-4 to TRBJ2-7, with 8 bases identical to TRBD2. The CDR3 contains 13 residues. Trimming took 6 bases from V and 6 from J; bases not matched to a gene: 7. The CDR3 DNA sequence: TGTGCCAGCAGGCGGGGGGCACGGAGCGAGCAGTACTTC. It yields the protein CASRRGARSEQYF.

The chain uses TRBV9 and TRBJ1-2; D not resolved. Germline lookup yields CDR1 SGDLS and CDR2 YYNGEE. The CDR3 contains 12 residues. V gave up 0 bases and J gave up 4 bases, with 4 bases separating them. CDR3 sequence: CASSVDGYGYTF. The CDR3 nucleotides are TGTGCCAGCAGCGTAGACGGCTATGGCTACACCTTC.

The V call is TRBV5-6, the J call TRBJ1-1; the match to TRBD1 covers 9 bases. V shed 2 bases, J shed 4 bases, and the junction held 9 bases outside the gene matches. The CDR3 is made up of 16 amino acids. Germline V gene data show CDR1 as SGHDT and CDR2 as YYEEEE. The CDR3 is CASSLYRDRAFTEAFF. CDR3 DNA: TGTGCCAGCAGCTTATACCGGGACAGGGCTTTCACTGAAGCTTTCTTT.

V usage is TRBV9 and J usage is TRBJ1-2; no reliable D call. V lost 2 bases to trimming and J lost 4 bases, with 12 bases between them. Per the germline V gene, CDR1 is SGDLS and CDR2 is YYNGEE. This CDR3 contains 14 residues. The CDR3 region is CASSVSGGSYGYTF. In DNA form, the CDR3 reads TGTGCCAGCAGCGTTAGCGGCGGGTCCTATGGCTACACCTTC.

The V and J genes are TRBV6-1 and TRBJ2-1, with 10 bases aligning to TRBD2. The trim removed 3 bases at V and 5 bases at J, leaving 4 bases unmatched. Germline CDR1 and CDR2: MNHNS and SASEGT. This CDR3 is built from 15 residues. Here the CDR3 reads CASSESSGGHNEQFF. The CDR3 nucleotides read TGTGCCAGCAGTGAGTCTAGCGGGGGCCACAATGAGCAGTTCTTC.

The CDR3 sequence: CASSLGRIAQGGNQPQHF. The CDR3 DNA sequence: TGTGCCAGCAGCTTAGGGCGGATTGCGCAGGGCGGCAATCAGCCCCAGCATTTT. This chain connects TRBV7-8 to TRBJ1-5; D may be TRBD1 (5 bases). This CDR3 contains 18 residues. Trimming took 1 base from V and 2 from J, leaving 18 bases between them. Germline lookup yields CDR1 SGHVS and CDR2 FQNEAQ.

The genes are TRBV5-1 and TRBJ2-5; 11 bases are shared with TRBD1. The CDR3 length is 14 residues. Germline V gene sequence: CDR1 SGHRS, CDR2 YFSETQ. With V trimmed by 6 bases and J by 3 bases, 4 bases remained unmatched. CDR3 in DNA: TGCGCCAGCACCTGGGACAGGGGGGAAGAGACCCAGTACTTC. Amino acids: CASTWDRGEETQYF.

This rearrangement joins TRBV28 to TRBJ1-3; D is perhaps TRBD1 (5 bases). V lost 2 bases, J lost 0 bases, and 14 bases lay in between. Per germline, CDR1 MDHEN and CDR2 SYDVKM. There are 17 residues in the CDR3. DNA of the CDR3: TGTGCCAGCAGTTTAGGAGGGGCCCAAGACTCTGGAAACACCATATATTTT. Translated, it gives CASSLGGAQDSGNTIYF.

This clone has only one observation. V gene TRBV20-1 combines with J gene TRBJ2-5; D is perhaps TRBD2 (5 bases). Germline V CDR1 and CDR2: DFQATT, SNEGSKA (reference sequence). The CDR3 covers 16 residues. V shed 3 bases and J shed 3 bases, with 20 bases lying between them. The CDR3 reads CSASKAYGNGEETQYF. The CDR3 nucleotides read TGCAGTGCTAGTAAAGCATACGGGAACGGGGAAGAGACCCAGTACTTC.

This rearrangement joins TRBV27 to TRBJ1-4, with TRBD1 matching 8 bases. The germline gives CDR1 MNHEY, CDR2 SMNVEV (reference sequence). Unmatched junction bases numbered 7, after V lost 6 bases and J lost 7 bases. The CDR3 totals 14 residues. In DNA, the CDR3 is TGTGCCAGCAGCACCCGACAGGGGAGTGAAAAACTGTTTTTT. This encodes CASSTRQGSEKLFF.

The V call is TRBV5-1, the J call TRBJ2-7, with 8 positions matching TRBD1. This CDR3 is built from 12 residues. Germline assignment: CDR1 SGHRS and CDR2 YFSETQ. V lost 5 bases and J lost 3; bases outside the gene matches: 1. As DNA, the CDR3 is TGCGCCAGCAGACAGGGGGACTACGAGCAGTACTTC. Amino acids: CASRQGDYEQYF.

This clone appeared once. This sequence joins TRBV5-1 and TRBJ1-3; TRBD1 aligns across 7 bases. The CDR3 is 17 amino acids. Trimming cost V 0 bases and J 1 base; bases outside gene matches: 7. CDR1 is SGHRS, CDR2 YFSETQ, per germline. As DNA, the CDR3 is TGCGCCAGCAGCTTGGAGGGGACAGATCTTTCTGGAAACACCATATATTTT. Translation gives CASSLEGTDLSGNTIYF.

This clone was found once. CDR3 nucleotide sequence: TGTGCCAGTACCCTGAGGACTGGAAACACCATATATTTT. Translated: CASTLRTGNTIYF. V and J are TRBV28 and TRBJ1-3; the D is unclear. In germline, CDR1 is MDHEN, CDR2 SYDVKM. The CDR3 covers 13 residues. Deletions cut 9 bases from V and 2 bases from J, with 11 bases between.

The CDR3: CATSQDRGPNQPQHF. CDR3 DNA: TGTGCCACCAGTCAGGACAGGGGGCCAAATCAGCCCCAGCATTTT. The chain employs TRBV15 and TRBJ1-5; 11 bases match TRBD1. V shed 6 bases and J 4 bases; nucleotides not matched to a gene: 5. Germline V lookup: CDR1 LNHNV, CDR2 YYDKDF (reference sequence). This CDR3 region has 15 residues.